This T cell receptor (beta chain) appears in the sequencing data of a study of regulatory T cells in long-lasting Graves disease. This clonotype was counted a few times. The CDR3 sequence is 16 residues long. V gave up 3 bases and J gave up 4 bases, with 15 bases separating them. In germline, CDR1 is SGHTA, CDR2 FQGNSA. Assembly of TCR beta libraries relied on iRepertoire HTBI primers together with Arm-PCR of CDR3 regions. Each CDR3 protein is one row after TCRdb ran MiXCR on the multiplex PCR reads. The sample consists of under 500,000 distinct CDR3 sequences, around 21% of them appearing once. Specified time point: persistent/refractory GD, antithyroid drugs over 5 years with positive TRAb. The TCR library was prepared using RNA isolated from PBMCs.

The sequence derives from a female donor with Graves disease. The rearrangement joins TRBV7-2 to TRBJ2-2; tentative D call: TRBD2 (6 bases). Sequencing used peripheral blood mononuclear cells (PBMCs), obtained when the disease was refractory, from a patient treated with antithyroid drugs. CDR3 in DNA: TGTGCCAGCAGCTTCCCACCTGGAGGGAGCACCGGGGAGCTGTTTTTT. This gives the protein CASSFPPGGSTGELFF.